This T cell receptor (beta chain) comes out of a study of T cell changes during pregnancy in multiple sclerosis. The method was immunoSEQ multiplex PCR; TCRdb's version includes in-frame clones alone and lacks a portion of them. The sample lists 65,000 to 85,000 clones; 94% were seen once. This clone was counted a single time. The CDR3 consists of 14 residues. Germline values: CDR1 SGHRS, CDR2 YFSETQ. V was pared by 0 bases and J by 3 bases, with 7 bases between. This TCR was sampled from a female donor in good health, enrolled as a control in a pregnancy study. The chain has TRBV5-1 and TRBJ2-1; tentatively, D is TRBD2 (5 bases). This sample comprised peripheral blood, obtained in the second trimester of pregnancy. The DNA of the CDR3 is TGCGCCAGCAGCTTGGGAGAGGGCTACAATGAGCAGTTCTTC. It is translated as CASSLGEGYNEQFF.